This T cell receptor beta chain comes out of a study of regulatory T cells in long-lasting Graves disease. Study-level findings and limits: It was peripheral blood alone, not thyroid tissue, that was studied.

This CDR3 has 12 amino acids. V was clipped by 5 bases and J by 6 bases, with 9 bases between them. The germline gives CDR1 ENHRY, CDR2 SYGVKD. Relying on iRepertoire HTBI primers and Arm-PCR of CDR3 regions, the team built TCR beta libraries. TCRdb re-derived calls from the multiplex PCR reads in MiXCR, one entry per CDR3 protein. The table has 700,000 or so distinct CDR3 sequences, roughly 30% seen once. This clonotype was found once. Its antigen is currently unknown. As for time point: persistent/refractory GD, antithyroid drugs over 5 years with positive TRAb. The TCR library was made from RNA that had been extracted from PBMCs in TRIzol.

The source of this sequence is a female donor with Graves disease. The source material was peripheral blood mononuclear cells (PBMCs), sampled when the disease was refractory, from a patient treated with antithyroid drugs. The rearrangement uses TRBV10-3 and TRBJ2-3, with D perhaps matching TRBD1 (6 bases). This CDR3 is CAISLDSDTQYF. The CDR3 DNA follows: TGTGCCATCAGTTTGGACAGCGATACGCAGTATTTT.